The rows below give T cell receptor beta chains drawn from one sample of a study of shared clonotypes between healthy human individuals. Clones were sequenced by immunoSEQ multiplex PCR, and TCRdb holds only the in-frame ones, with some missing. Found here are approximately 840,000 clones, around 96% of them singletons; the top ten hold less than 0.25%. The sample consisted of naive CD8+ T cells sorted from blood. The origin of the receptors is a man between 25 and 39 years old in good health. Both conserved end residues are part of each CDR3. A D gene is named only where the DNA matches it firmly. Part of the rows lack a size; the others show once, few, many or a class for expanded clones.

TRBD1 TRBJ1-4 . TRBV7-9 CASSRRDRGPTNEKLFF TGTGCCAGCAGCCGCCGGGACAGGGGGCCAACTAATGAAAAACTGTTTTTT
. TRBJ2-7 . TRBV27 CASSLRGPYEQYF TGTGCCAGCAGCCTCAGGGGACCCTACGAGCAGTACTTC
. TRBJ1-1 . TRBV29-1 CSVALLSGNTEAFF TGCAGCGTCGCTTTACTGAGCGGAAACACTGAAGCTTTCTTT
. TRBJ2-1 . TRBV13 CASSLGASESNEQFF TGTGCCAGCAGCTTAGGTGCTAGCGAGAGCAATGAGCAGTTCTTC
. TRBJ1-4 . TRBV4-1 CASSPQPATNEKLFF TGCGCCAGCAGCCCCCAACCAGCAACTAATGAAAAACTGTTTTTT
. TRBJ2-1 . TRBV4-3 CASSQDRAPLYNEQFF TGCGCCAGCAGCCAAGATAGGGCCCCCCTCTACAATGAGCAGTTCTTC
. TRBJ2-7 . TRBV27 CASSFNQGKTYEQYF TGTGCCAGCAGTTTCAATCAGGGAAAAACCTACGAGCAGTACTTC
. TRBJ1-1 . TRBV11-2 CASGQVNTEAFF TGTGCCAGCGGGCAGGTGAACACTGAAGCTTTCTTT
TRBD1 TRBJ2-1 once TRBV29-1 CSVEDRDRGVIEQFF TGCAGCGTTGAAGATAGGGACAGGGGTGTCATTGAGCAGTTCTTC
. TRBJ1-5 . TRBV5-6 CASSFAGSSNQPQHF TGTGCCAGCAGCTTCGCGGGATCTAGCAATCAGCCCCAGCATTTT
. TRBJ1-2 . TRBV5-1 CASSALGTSHYGYTF TGCGCCAGCAGCGCACTCGGGACGTCTCACTATGGCTACACCTTC
TRBD1 TRBJ2-1 . TRBV28 CASITDRAAYNEQFF TGTGCCAGCATCACGGACAGGGCCGCCTACAATGAGCAGTTCTTC
. TRBJ1-5 . TRBV18 CASSPGWSNQPQHF TGTGCCAGCTCACCAGGCTGGAGCAATCAGCCCCAGCATTTT
TRBD2 TRBJ2-2 . TRBV2 CATALTSGNTGELFF TGTGCCACCGCACTGACTAGCGGGAACACCGGGGAGCTGTTTTTT
. TRBJ2-5 . TRBV29-1 CSVRGEYQETQYF TGCAGCGTTCGAGGGGAATACCAAGAGACCCAGTACTTC
. TRBJ1-1 . TRBV10-1 CASSEVQGRTEAFF TGCGCCAGCAGTGAAGTTCAGGGACGGACTGAAGCTTTCTTT
. TRBJ1-5 . TRBV2 CASSEFNRDSNQPQHF TGTGCCAGCAGTGAATTCAACAGGGATAGCAATCAGCCCCAGCATTTT
TRBD2 TRBJ2-1 . TRBV27 CASTESGNSYNEQFF TGTGCCAGTACCGAAAGCGGGAATTCCTACAATGAGCAGTTCTTC
TRBD1 TRBJ2-7 . TRBV18 CASSPQAGTGNYEQYF TGTGCCAGCTCACCACAGGCCGGGACAGGGAACTACGAGCAGTACTTC
TRBD2 TRBJ2-1 . TRBV5-1 CASSLDSGGSYNEQFF TGCGCCAGCAGCTTGGACTCGGGAGGCTCCTACAATGAGCAGTTCTTC
. TRBJ2-2 . TRBV4-1 CASRWGASGELFF TGCGCCAGCCGGTGGGGGGCCTCCGGGGAGCTGTTTTTT
TRBD2 TRBJ2-7 . TRBV27 CASRRLAGSSYEQYF TGTGCCAGCAGAAGACTAGCGGGTAGCTCCTACGAGCAGTACTTC
. TRBJ2-1 . TRBV6-1 CASSVGGNEQFF TGTGCCAGCAGTGTAGGAGGCAATGAGCAGTTCTTC
. TRBJ2-7 . TRBV19 CASSIGVTGFYEQYF TGTGCCAGTAGTATAGGAGTGACCGGTTTCTACGAGCAGTACTTC
. TRBJ2-1 . TRBV11-2 CASEGRYNEQFF TGTGCCAGCGAGGGGAGATACAATGAGCAGTTCTTC
TRBD1 TRBJ1-4 . TRBV7-6 CASSLYSRGQGAEKLFF TGTGCCAGCAGCTTATATAGCAGAGGACAGGGGGCTGAAAAACTGTTTTTT
TRBD1 TRBJ1-5 . TRBV27 CASSLTGEGNQPQHF TGTGCCAGCAGTCTGACAGGGGAAGGCAATCAGCCCCAGCATTTT
. TRBJ1-2 . TRBV10-3 CAISESTNIYGYTF TGTGCCATCAGTGAGTCAACAAACATCTATGGCTACACCTTC
TRBD2 TRBJ2-1 . TRBV7-9 CASSLSLAGNNEQFF TGTGCCAGCAGCTTATCTCTAGCGGGAAACAATGAGCAGTTCTTC
. TRBJ2-3 . TRBV7-3 CASSTGWGGSSTDTQYF TGTGCCAGCAGCACAGGCTGGGGCGGCTCTAGCACAGATACGCAGTATTTT
TRBD1 TRBJ1-1 . TRBV5-4 CASSFAGGNTEAFF TGTGCCAGCAGCTTTGCAGGGGGGAACACTGAAGCTTTCTTT
TRBD1 TRBJ2-7 . TRBV7-7 CASSLGDRGYEQYF TGTGCTAGCAGCTTAGGAGACAGGGGCTACGAGCAGTACTTC
. TRBJ2-1 . TRBV6-5 CASSYESGPGYNEQFF TGTGCCAGCAGTTACGAGTCAGGCCCGGGATACAATGAGCAGTTCTTC
. TRBJ2-7 . TRBV2 CASSETEQYF TGTGCCAGCAGTGAAACCGAGCAGTACTTC
. TRBJ1-1 . TRBV27 CASRQGGTEAFF TGTGCCAGCCGTCAGGGTGGCACTGAAGCTTTCTTT
. TRBJ2-7 . TRBV27 CASRFGAGSYEQYF TGTGCCAGCCGGTTTGGTGCGGGATCCTACGAGCAGTACTTC
. TRBJ2-7 . TRBV7-2 CASSLVTGTYEQYF TGTGCCAGCAGCTTAGTTACAGGAACCTACGAGCAGTACTTC
. TRBJ2-1 . TRBV6-5 CASSPFEGVGDEQFF TGTGCCAGCAGCCCCTTTGAGGGAGTGGGAGATGAGCAGTTCTTC
. TRBJ1-1 . TRBV27 CASSPLYRMNTEAFF TGTGCCAGCTCCCCCTTGTACCGTATGAACACTGAAGCTTTCTTT
TRBD1 TRBJ2-7 . TRBV7-6 CARETGTHLKGGEQYF TGTGCCAGGGAGACAGGGACACATCTCAAAGGGGGCGAGCAGTACTTC
TRBD1 TRBJ1-5 once TRBV27 CASSLGQGARPQHF TGTGCCAGCAGTTTGGGACAGGGCGCCCGGCCCCAGCATTTT
. TRBJ2-1 . TRBV5-6 CASSSSGDEQFF TGTGCCAGCAGTTCCTCAGGGGATGAGCAGTTCTTC
. TRBJ1-1 once TRBV6-4 CASSDDNLRRNTEAFF TGTGCCAGCAGTGACGATAACCTACGACGGAACACTGAAGCTTTCTTT
. TRBJ2-7 . TRBV29-1 CSVEILGGEQYF TGCAGCGTTGAAATCCTGGGGGGCGAGCAGTACTTC
. TRBJ2-2 . TRBV27 CASSTTGSGELFF TGTGCCAGCAGTACTACAGGGTCCGGGGAGCTGTTTTTT
TRBD1 TRBJ2-2 few TRBV11-2 CASSFRGLTGELFF TGTGCCAGCAGCTTCAGGGGGTTGACCGGGGAGCTGTTTTTT
. TRBJ2-1 . TRBV9 CASSAATGHNEQFF TGTGCCAGCAGCGCAGCGACAGGCCACAATGAGCAGTTCTTC
. TRBJ1-5 . TRBV6-5 CASSFSGAYQPQHF TGTGCCAGCAGTTTTTCAGGGGCCTATCAGCCCCAGCATTTT
. TRBJ2-6 . TRBV29-1 CSVEGGEPGANVLTF TGCAGCGTTGAAGGGGGCGAACCTGGGGCCAACGTCCTGACTTTC
. TRBJ2-1 . TRBV7-9 CASSPMGGGNEQFF TGTGCCAGCAGCCCTATGGGGGGAGGCAATGAGCAGTTCTTC
. TRBJ1-5 . TRBV4-2 CASSQGGDYQPQHF TGTGCCAGCAGCCAAGGGGGCGATTATCAGCCCCAGCATTTT
. TRBJ2-1 . TRBV5-3 CARGGIISYNEQFF TGTGCCAGAGGGGGGATAATCTCCTACAATGAGCAGTTCTTC
TRBD1 TRBJ2-3 . TRBV29-1 CSVEEGTASFTDTQYF TGCAGCGTTGAAGAGGGGACAGCCAGCTTCACAGATACGCAGTATTTT
. TRBJ2-3 . TRBV5-4 CASSLKVDTQYF TGTGCCAGCAGTTTAAAAGTAGATACGCAGTATTTT